This is a list of T cell receptor beta chains from one sample in a study of blood T cell repertoires in COVID-19. The method was immunoSEQ multiplex PCR; TCRdb's version includes in-frame clones alone and lacks a portion of them. Of roughly 230,000 clones in the sample, approximately 89% were seen once. The specimen was PBMCs or T cells enriched from blood (not recorded which). These receptors all stem from a woman aged 30 to 39 with acute COVID-19. Each CDR3 is given with its conserved first and last residue. A D gene is named only where the DNA matches it firmly. Size tells how often a clone was seen (once, few, many) or the class of an expanded clone, and some rows leave it out.

j_call d_call v_call clone_size cdr3_aa cdr3_nt
TRBJ1-5 . TRBV6-5 few CASSLRQGSNQPQHF TGTGCCAGCAGTTTACGGCAGGGTAGCAATCAGCCCCAGCATTTT
TRBJ1-1 . TRBV3-1/TRBV3-2 . CASGLTFF TGTGCCAGCGGACTGACTTTCTTT
TRBJ1-5 . TRBV7-9 . CASSFGRGGDQPQHF TGTGCCAGCAGCTTCGGCAGGGGTGGCGATCAGCCCCAGCATTTT
TRBJ2-4 TRBD1 TRBV6-5 . CASETGTGVGNIQYF TGTGCCAGCGAGACCGGGACAGGGGTCGGAAACATTCAGTACTTC
TRBJ1-4 TRBD1 TRBV28 once CASSAGDRSGEKLFF TGTGCCAGCAGTGCCGGGGACAGAAGTGGTGAAAAACTGTTTTTT
TRBJ1-5 . TRBV18 . CASSTAGQGSNQPQHF TGTGCCAGCTCGACGGCCGGGCAGGGAAGCAATCAGCCCCAGCATTTT
TRBJ1-3 . TRBV6-5 . CASGLGNTIYF TGTGCCAGCGGACTCGGAAACACCATATATTTT
TRBJ2-2 TRBD2 TRBV15 . CATSRNGLARDTGELFF TGTGCCACCAGCAGGAACGGACTAGCGAGGGACACCGGGGAGCTGTTTTTT
TRBJ2-2 . TRBV11-2 . CASSLGAGTGELFF TGTGCCAGCAGCTTAGGGGCCGGAACCGGGGAGCTGTTTTTT
TRBJ1-6 . TRBV5-6 . CASSLERGYNSPLHF TGTGCCAGCAGCTTGGAACGGGGATATAATTCACCCCTCCACTTT
TRBJ1-3 . TRBV29-1 . CSVEEGAWGNTIYF TGCAGCGTTGAAGAGGGGGCTTGGGGAAACACCATATATTTT
TRBJ1-2 . TRBV27 . CASGKQLNYGYTF TGTGCCAGCGGCAAACAGCTAAACTATGGCTACACCTTC
TRBJ1-5 . TRBV10-1 . CASSPGGNQPQHF TGCGCCAGCAGCCCAGGGGGCAATCAGCCCCAGCATTTT
TRBJ2-7 TRBD2 TRBV12-3/TRBV12-4 . CASKLHTGGEQYF TGTGCCAGCAAGCTCCATACGGGGGGCGAGCAGTACTTC
TRBJ2-1 TRBD1 TRBV29-1 . CSVGQGGGNEQFF TGCAGCGTCGGACAGGGGGGAGGCAATGAGCAGTTCTTC
TRBJ2-3 TRBD2 TRBV6-2/TRBV6-3 . CASSYLLAGGADTQYF TGTGCCAGCAGTTACCTGCTAGCGGGGGGTGCAGATACGCAGTATTTT
TRBJ1-1 TRBD1 TRBV11-2 . CASSFDRVGTEAFF TGTGCCAGCAGCTTTGACAGGGTGGGCACTGAAGCTTTCTTT
TRBJ1-1 TRBD1 TRBV7-9 . CASSLMGQGFITEAFF TGTGCCAGCAGCTTAATGGGACAGGGGTTTATTACTGAAGCTTTCTTT
TRBJ2-7 . TRBV7-9 . CATTDNTYEQYF TGTGCCACAACGGACAATACCTACGAGCAGTACTTC
TRBJ1-4 TRBD1 TRBV4-3 few CASSPGAGTGDEKLFF TGCGCCAGCAGCCCTGGGGCCGGGACAGGGGATGAAAAACTGTTTTTT
TRBJ2-7 TRBD1 TRBV5-1 . CASSPSRDSSYEQYF TGCGCCAGCAGCCCCTCCCGGGACAGTTCCTACGAGCAGTACTTC
TRBJ1-1 . TRBV5-1 . CASSLNIGPGKNTEAFF TGCGCCAGCAGCTTGAATATCGGTCCAGGGAAAAACACTGAAGCTTTCTTT
TRBJ1-1 TRBD1 TRBV11-2 . CASSTRQGLTEAFF TGTGCCAGCAGCACCCGACAGGGGTTGACTGAAGCTTTCTTT
TRBJ2-3 . TRBV10-3 . CAISGGSSTDTQYF TGTGCCATCAGTGGCGGATCTAGCACAGATACGCAGTATTTT
TRBJ1-5 TRBD1 TRBV6-5 once CASSLLGTGGNQPQHF TGTGCCAGCAGTTTACTCGGGACAGGGGGAAATCAGCCCCAGCATTTT
TRBJ1-1 . TRBV19 . CASSWAGAEDTEAFF TGTGCCAGTAGTTGGGCAGGGGCGGAGGACACTGAAGCTTTCTTT
TRBJ2-7 . TRBV4-1 once CASSQRAGAPYEQYF TGCGCCAGCAGCCAGCGAGCTGGGGCCCCCTACGAGCAGTACTTC
TRBJ2-3 TRBD1 TRBV3-1/TRBV3-2 once CASSQLVGTGADTQYF TGTGCCAGCAGCCAACTAGTCGGGACAGGGGCAGATACGCAGTATTTT
TRBJ1-2 TRBD1 TRBV9 once CASRRTGTGGHGYTF TGTGCCAGCAGGAGGACCGGGACAGGGGGCCATGGCTACACCTTC
TRBJ2-1 . TRBV2 . CASRGTRLDNEQFF TGTGCCAGCAGGGGGACACGTTTGGACAATGAGCAGTTCTTC
TRBJ1-3 . TRBV18 . CASSPDTGNTIYF TGTGCCAGCTCACCGGACACTGGAAACACCATATATTTT
TRBJ2-1 . TRBV10-3 . CAISDSSRADEQFF TGTGCCATCAGTGATTCTTCGAGAGCCGATGAGCAGTTCTTC
TRBJ1-4 TRBD1 TRBV3-1/TRBV3-2 once CASSLTGWRGEKLFF TGTGCCAGCAGCCTGACAGGGTGGCGTGGTGAAAAACTGTTTTTT
TRBJ1-6 TRBD1 TRBV5-1 . CASSPGTGRNSPLHF TGCGCCAGCAGCCCGGGGACAGGGCGGAATTCACCCCTCCACTTT
TRBJ1-4 . TRBV10-3 . CAISESRGSGEKLFF TGTGCCATCAGTGAGTCAAGGGGATCTGGTGAAAAACTGTTTTTT
TRBJ2-3 TRBD2 TRBV19 . CASTPVRGADTQYF TGTGCCAGTACTCCCGTCCGGGGGGCAGATACGCAGTATTTT
TRBJ2-1 TRBD2 TRBV27 . CASNLLGTSGDYEQFF TGTGCCAGCAACCTCCTCGGGACTAGCGGGGACTATGAGCAGTTCTTC
TRBJ1-2 . TRBV7-3 . CASSLSRGAGYTF TGTGCCAGCAGCTTAAGTAGGGGCGCAGGCTACACCTTC
TRBJ2-2 . TRBV12-5 once CASGLLVATGELFF TGTGCTAGTGGTTTGTTAGTTGCTACCGGGGAGCTGTTTTTT
TRBJ1-1 TRBD1 TRBV5-1 . CASRPNRGRDQDTEAFF TGCGCCAGCAGACCGAACAGGGGTAGGGATCAGGACACTGAAGCTTTCTTT
TRBJ1-1 TRBD1 TRBV4-3 . CASSQGTGEAFF TGCGCCAGCAGCCAGGGGACAGGAGAAGCTTTCTTT
TRBJ2-2 TRBD2 TRBV7-9 . CASSLRLAGAIPGELFF TGTGCCAGCAGCCTAAGACTAGCGGGGGCCATTCCCGGGGAGCTGTTTTTT
TRBJ2-1 . TRBV7-9 few CASSRGTESYNEQFF TGTGCCAGCAGCCGCGGGACAGAGTCCTACAATGAGCAGTTCTTC
TRBJ1-1 . TRBV9 . CASSVVWGGNTEAFF TGTGCCAGCAGCGTAGTATGGGGGGGAAACACTGAAGCTTTCTTT
TRBJ1-1 TRBD1 TRBV7-3 once CASSLTTGSRTEAFF TGTGCCAGCAGCTTAACGACAGGGTCTAGGACTGAAGCTTTCTTT
TRBJ1-1 . TRBV10-3 . CAIKSRENTEAFF TGTGCCATCAAGTCCAGGGAGAACACTGAAGCTTTCTTT
TRBJ2-1 TRBD2 TRBV20-1 . CSASSPGGRDEQFF TGCAGTGCTAGTAGCCCGGGGGGTCGGGATGAGCAGTTCTTC
TRBJ1-5 TRBD1 TRBV28 . CASSTVAGTGYSNQPQHF TGTGCCAGCAGTACCGTCGCCGGGACAGGGTATAGCAATCAGCCCCAGCATTTT
TRBJ2-7 . TRBV2 . CAISSRGVEQYF TGTGCCATCTCGAGCAGGGGGGTCGAGCAGTACTTC
TRBJ1-2 TRBD1 TRBV5-1 . CASSLGQGLNYGYTF TGCGCCAGCAGCTTGGGACAGGGGCTTAACTATGGCTACACCTTC
TRBJ1-2 . TRBV30 once CAWTPVGGFGYGYTF TGTGCCTGGACGCCGGTGGGGGGGTTTGGCTATGGCTACACCTTC
TRBJ1-1 TRBD1 TRBV18 . CASSPLLGTGNTEAFF TGTGCCAGCTCACCACTTCTGGGGACAGGGAACACTGAAGCTTTCTTT
TRBJ2-7 TRBD2 TRBV28 . CASSPGGYEQYF TGTGCCAGCAGTCCCGGGGGGTACGAGCAGTACTTC
TRBJ1-5 TRBD1 TRBV7-2 . CASSTRQGAHGQPQHF TGTGCCAGCAGCACCCGACAGGGGGCGCATGGGCAGCCCCAGCATTTT
TRBJ1-5 TRBD1 TRBV18 . CASSPTGDGNQPQHF TGTGCCAGCTCACCGACAGGGGATGGGAATCAGCCCCAGCATTTT
TRBJ1-2 TRBD1 TRBV9 . CASGGLDRGEGYTF TGTGCCAGCGGGGGATTGGACAGGGGTGAGGGCTACACCTTC
TRBJ2-7 TRBD1 TRBV6-5 . CASSLGTGSSYEQYF TGTGCCAGCAGCCTCGGGACAGGGAGCTCCTACGAGCAGTACTTC
TRBJ1-1 . TRBV30 . CAWSAESPGDTEAFF TGTGCCTGGAGCGCCGAAAGTCCCGGGGACACTGAAGCTTTCTTT
TRBJ2-5 TRBD2 TRBV10-3 . CAISEGREQETQYF TGTGCCATCAGCGAGGGGCGGGAGCAAGAGACCCAGTACTTC
TRBJ1-3 . TRBV15 once CATSREAGFSGNTIYF TGTGCCACCAGCAGAGAAGCAGGATTCTCTGGAAACACCATATATTTT